The 9 T cell receptor beta chains below come from one sample, sequenced in a study of T-cell reconstitution after alpha-beta-depleted transplantation in children. The library targeted TCRbeta and was prepared with unique molecular identifiers. MiXCR, applied by TCRdb to the PCR reads, yields one record per CDR3 protein. Of over 200,000 distinct CDR3 sequences in the sample, approximately 10% are singletons; the top ten hold roughly 6.2%. The sequencing used PBMCs from the stem cell graft donor, collected from the stem cell graft. The receptors originated from a human donor who donated a stem cell graft to a child with acute lymphoblastic leukemia.

This chain joins TRBV12-3 or TRBV12-4 and TRBJ1-1, with 9 bases matching TRBD1. With 3 bases clipped from V and 1 base from J, the junction kept 12 bases outside the gene matches. This CDR3 spans 18 amino acids. In DNA, the CDR3 is TGTGCCAGCAGTTTTTTGGGGACAGGGCAAAAAGGGAACACTGAAGCTTTCTTT. Translated, it gives CASSFLGTGQKGNTEAFF.

This clonotype came up a few times. V gene TRBV5-1 combines with J gene TRBJ2-2, with 7 bases matching TRBD1. CDR1 is SGHRS, CDR2 YFSETQ, per germline. Trimming removed 4 bases from V and 2 bases from J; junction bases left unmatched: 8. The CDR3 is 16 residues long. The CDR3 spells CASSLRTGINTGELFF. CDR3 DNA sequence: TGCGCCAGCAGCCTCCGGACAGGAATAAACACCGGGGAGCTGTTTTTT.

The rearrangement links TRBV6-2 or TRBV6-3 to TRBJ2-1, with D tentatively TRBD2 (5 bases). The CDR3 is made up of 12 amino acids. Germline CDR1 and CDR2: MNHEY and SVGEGT. Trimming pared 7 bases from V and 8 bases from J, leaving 12 bases between. CDR3 in amino acids: CASKLLSDEQFF. The CDR3 region has the DNA TGTGCCAGCAAATTACTTAGCGATGAGCAGTTCTTC.

V is TRBV3-1 and J is TRBJ2-3, with a tentative D call TRBD2 (6 bases). V shed 3 bases and J shed 5 bases, with 12 bases lying between them. The CDR3 is 14 amino acids. The V gene's germline CDR1 is LGHDT and CDR2 YNNKEL (reference sequence). The CDR3 nucleotides read TGTGCCAGCAGCCAGGGCGGGGCGGGAGATACGCAGTATTTT. Amino acid sequence: CASSQGGAGDTQYF.

This clonotype was counted many times. The genes are TRBV5-1 and TRBJ2-6, with unresolved D. The V end lost 0 bases, the J end lost 4 bases, and 8 bases lay between the germline ends. The CDR3 totals 15 residues. Germline loops: CDR1 SGHRS, CDR2 YFSETQ. The CDR3 DNA reads TGCGCCAGCAGCTTGGAAGGATCCGGGGCCAACGTCCTGACTTTC. Translated, it gives CASSLEGSGANVLTF.

This chain links TRBV3-1 with TRBJ1-1; TRBD1 might be the D (5 bases). Germline V gene data show CDR1 as LGHDT and CDR2 as YNNKEL (reference sequence). Trimming left V 6 bases short and J 4 bases short, with 18 bases between. The CDR3 sequence is 15 residues long. As DNA, the CDR3 is TGTGCCAGCAGTCAAATGGCGGGGGGTGGCACTGAAGCTTTCTTT. Its translation is CASSQMAGGGTEAFF.

V gene TRBV7-8 combines with J gene TRBJ2-1; possibly TRBD1 for D (5 bases). The CDR3 covers 14 residues. Germline V CDR1 and CDR2: SGHVS, FQNEAQ. Trimming left V 1 base short and J 4 bases short, with 8 bases between. The CDR3 DNA reads as TGTGCCAGCAGCTTAGAGAGACAGTACAATGAGCAGTTCTTC. Protein: CASSLERQYNEQFF. The complete variable domain, with remaining parts taken from reference TRBV7-8 and TRBJ2-1, reads GAGVSQSPRYKVAKRGQDVALRCDPISGHVSLFWYQQALGQGPEFLTYFQNEAQLDKSGLPSDRFFAERPEGSVSTLKIQRTQQEDSAVYLCASSLERQYNEQFFGPGTRLTVL.

This clonotype was counted many times. This chain connects TRBV20-1 to TRBJ2-2; D unclear. V lost 2 bases and J 6 bases, leaving 16 bases between the germline ends. The CDR3 extends over 15 amino acids. CDR1 and CDR2 (germline): DFQATT, SNEGSKA (reference sequence). The CDR3 region is CSARTSHLLPGELFF. CDR3 in DNA: TGCAGTGCTAGAACATCACATCTCCTTCCCGGGGAGCTGTTTTTT.

The gene calls are TRBV4-1 and TRBJ2-2; D uncertain. Germline V gene sequence: CDR1 MGHRA, CDR2 YSYEKL. The CDR3 has 11 amino acids. Trimming cost V 7 bases and J 7 bases, with 7 bases left between them. The CDR3 is CASTSGGELFF. The CDR3 nucleotides are TGCGCCAGCACCTCGGGCGGGGAGCTGTTTTTT.